Below, one T cell receptor beta chain is given with its context. Germline V gene lookup returns CDR1 SEHNR and CDR2 FQNEAQ (reference sequence). The CDR3 is 15 residues long. Unmatched junction bases numbered 8, after V lost 4 bases and J lost 4 bases. In TCRdb, the reads were re-called with MiXCR into one record per CDR3 protein. Of about 460,000 distinct CDR3 sequences in the sample, approximately 10% are singletons; the top ten hold approximately 10%. The record originates from a study of T cell repertoires in cytomegalovirus infection. The sequenced material came from PBMCs. This TCR derives from a human donor in good health (CMV status not recorded). Some clones in this sample may be carry-over from other donors' samples. This sequence joins TRBV7-9 and TRBJ2-3, with TRBD2 matching over 7 bases. This chain's CDR3 is CASSSPSGTADTQYF. The CDR3 DNA reads as TGTGCCAGCAGCTCTCCTAGCGGCACGGCAGATACGCAGTATTTT.